One T cell receptor (beta chain) is described in this entry. A J-beta primer mix and a sample-barcoded 5' primer were used in a second PCR of about 6 to 12 cycles. A template-switch adaptor containing 12 random nucleotides labeled each cDNA molecule. One entry per CDR3 protein results from TCRdb running MiXCR on the 5' RACE reads. Of about a million distinct CDR3 sequences listed, around two fifths are singletons. The V end lost 0 bases, the J end lost 3 bases, and 20 bases lay between the germline ends. CDR1 LGHNA and CDR2 YNFKEQ come from the germline V gene. CDR3 length equals 18 residues. This record comes from a study of blood T cells in healthy people across ages.

The source of this sequence is a man between 18 and 29 years old in good health. The sample comprised blood. The rearrangement uses TRBV4-2 and TRBJ1-2; D might be TRBD1 (5 bases). CDR3 coding DNA: TGTGCCAGCAGCCAAGATGGGGGACGGGGGGGTATCGACTATGGCTACACCTTC. This translates into CASSQDGGRGGIDYGYTF.